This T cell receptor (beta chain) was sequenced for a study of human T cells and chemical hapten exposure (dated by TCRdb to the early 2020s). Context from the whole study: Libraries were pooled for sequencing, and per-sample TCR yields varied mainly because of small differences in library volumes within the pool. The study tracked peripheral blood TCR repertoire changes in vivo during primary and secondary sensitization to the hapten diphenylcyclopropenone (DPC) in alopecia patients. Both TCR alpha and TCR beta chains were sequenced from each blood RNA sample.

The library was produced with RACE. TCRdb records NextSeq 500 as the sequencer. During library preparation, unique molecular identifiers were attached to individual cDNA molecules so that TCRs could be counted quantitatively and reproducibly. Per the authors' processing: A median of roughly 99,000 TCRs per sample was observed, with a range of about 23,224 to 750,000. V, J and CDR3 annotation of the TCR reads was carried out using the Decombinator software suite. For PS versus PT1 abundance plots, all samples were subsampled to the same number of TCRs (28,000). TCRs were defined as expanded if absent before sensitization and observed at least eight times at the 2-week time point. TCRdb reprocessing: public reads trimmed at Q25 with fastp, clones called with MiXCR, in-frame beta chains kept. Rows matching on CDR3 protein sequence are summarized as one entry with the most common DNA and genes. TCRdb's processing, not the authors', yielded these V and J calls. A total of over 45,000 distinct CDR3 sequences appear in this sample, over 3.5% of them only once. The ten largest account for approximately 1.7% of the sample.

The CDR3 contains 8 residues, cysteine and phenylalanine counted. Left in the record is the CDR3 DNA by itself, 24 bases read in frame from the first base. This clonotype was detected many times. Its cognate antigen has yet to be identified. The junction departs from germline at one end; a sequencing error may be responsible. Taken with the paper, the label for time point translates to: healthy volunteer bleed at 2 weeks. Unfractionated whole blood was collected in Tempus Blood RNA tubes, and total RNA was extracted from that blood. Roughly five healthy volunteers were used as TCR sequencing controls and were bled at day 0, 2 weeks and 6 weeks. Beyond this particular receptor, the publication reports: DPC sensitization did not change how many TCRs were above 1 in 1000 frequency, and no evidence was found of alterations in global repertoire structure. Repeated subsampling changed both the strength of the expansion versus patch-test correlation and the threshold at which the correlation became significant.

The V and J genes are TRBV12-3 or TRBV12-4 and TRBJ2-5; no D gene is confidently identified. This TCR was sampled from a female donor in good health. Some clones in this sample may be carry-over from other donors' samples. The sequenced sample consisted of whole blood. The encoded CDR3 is CPRATQYF. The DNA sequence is TGCCCCCGGGCTACCCAGTACTTC.